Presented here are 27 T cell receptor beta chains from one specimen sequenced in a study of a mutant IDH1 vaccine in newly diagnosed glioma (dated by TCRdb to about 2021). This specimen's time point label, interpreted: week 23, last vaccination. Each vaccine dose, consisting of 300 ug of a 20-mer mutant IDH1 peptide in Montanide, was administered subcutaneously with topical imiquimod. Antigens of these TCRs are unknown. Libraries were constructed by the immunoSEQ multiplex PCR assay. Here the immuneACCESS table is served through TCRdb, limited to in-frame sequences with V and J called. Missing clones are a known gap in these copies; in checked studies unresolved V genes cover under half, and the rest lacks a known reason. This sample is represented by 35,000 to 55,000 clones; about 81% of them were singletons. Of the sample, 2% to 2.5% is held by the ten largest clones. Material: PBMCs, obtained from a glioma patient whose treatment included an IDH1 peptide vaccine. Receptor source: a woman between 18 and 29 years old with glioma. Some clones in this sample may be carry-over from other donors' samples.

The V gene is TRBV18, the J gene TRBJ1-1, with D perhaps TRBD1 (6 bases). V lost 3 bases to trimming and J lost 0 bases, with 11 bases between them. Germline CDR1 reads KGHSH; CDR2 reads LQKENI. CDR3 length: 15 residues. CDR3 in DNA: TGTGCCAGCTCACCCCCGACAGGCTTGAACACTGAAGCTTTCTTT. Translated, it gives CASSPPTGLNTEAFF.

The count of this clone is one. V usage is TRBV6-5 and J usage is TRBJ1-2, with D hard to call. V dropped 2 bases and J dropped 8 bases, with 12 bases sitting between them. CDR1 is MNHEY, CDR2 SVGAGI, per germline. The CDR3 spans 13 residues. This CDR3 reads CASSYNTGYGYTF. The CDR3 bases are TGTGCCAGCAGTTACAACACGGGCTACGGCTACACCTTC.

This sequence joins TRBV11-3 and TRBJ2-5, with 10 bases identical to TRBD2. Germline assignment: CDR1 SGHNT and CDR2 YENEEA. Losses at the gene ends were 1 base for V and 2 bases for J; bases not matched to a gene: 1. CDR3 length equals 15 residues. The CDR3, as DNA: TGTGCCAGCAGCTTAGGAGCGGGGGGGCAAGAGACCCAGTACTTC. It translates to CASSLGAGGQETQYF.

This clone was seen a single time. CDR3 amino acids: CASSLDSWTEKSGANVLTF. The CDR3, as DNA: TGTGCCAGCAGCCTTGACTCCTGGACAGAAAAGTCTGGGGCCAACGTCCTGACTTTC. The V call is TRBV7-9, the J call TRBJ2-6; tentative D call: TRBD1 (6 bases). V shed 5 bases and J shed 1 base, with 21 bases lying between them. The germline V gene encodes CDR1 SEHNR and CDR2 FQNEAQ (reference sequence). This CDR3 is 19 amino acids long.

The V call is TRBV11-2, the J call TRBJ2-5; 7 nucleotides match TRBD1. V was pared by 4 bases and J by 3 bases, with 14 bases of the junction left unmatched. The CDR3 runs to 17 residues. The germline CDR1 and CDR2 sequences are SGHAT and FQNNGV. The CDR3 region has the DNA TGTGCCAGCAGCTCAACAGGACTCGGGACAGCTAAAGAGACCCAGTACTTC. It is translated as CASSSTGLGTAKETQYF. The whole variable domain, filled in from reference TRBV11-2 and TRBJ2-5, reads EAGVAQSPRYKIIEKRQSVAFWCNPISGHATLYWYQQILGQGPKLLIQFQNNGVVDDSQLPKDRFSAERLKGVDSTLKIQPAKLEDSAVYLCASSSTGLGTAKETQYFGPGTRLLVL.

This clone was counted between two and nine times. In DNA, the CDR3 is TGTGCCAGTTCGGGACAGACACCTATTAGCAATCAGCCCCAGCATTTT. It yields the protein CASSGQTPISNQPQHF. The chain links TRBV6-6 to TRBJ1-5, with 7 bases fitting TRBD1. This CDR3 contains 16 residues. The V segment lost 9 bases and the J segment 0 bases; nucleotides outside the gene matches: 11. CDR1 is MNHNY, CDR2 SVGAGI, per germline (reference sequence).

As DNA, the CDR3 is TGTGCCAGTACCCTCAGGGAGCGGGAGTCATCTAGCACAGATACGCAGTATTTT. It encodes CASTLRERESSSTDTQYF. The chain uses TRBV19 and TRBJ2-3; 8 bases are a match to TRBD2. With 7 bases clipped from V and 0 bases from J, the junction kept 15 bases outside the gene matches. The CDR3 loop spans 18 amino acids. Germline V gene lookup returns CDR1 LNHDA and CDR2 SQIVND (reference sequence).

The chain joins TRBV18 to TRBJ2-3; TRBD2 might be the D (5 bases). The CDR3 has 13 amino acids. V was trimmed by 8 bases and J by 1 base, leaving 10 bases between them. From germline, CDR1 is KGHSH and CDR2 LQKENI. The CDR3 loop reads CASRELGTDTQYF. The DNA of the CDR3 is TGTGCCAGCAGGGAGTTGGGCACAGATACGCAGTATTTT.

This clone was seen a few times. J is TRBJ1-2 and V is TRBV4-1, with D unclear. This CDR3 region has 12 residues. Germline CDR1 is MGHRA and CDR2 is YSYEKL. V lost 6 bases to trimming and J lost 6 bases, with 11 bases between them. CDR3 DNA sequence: TGCGCCAGCAGTACCCTCTCGGATGGCTACACCTTC. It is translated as CASSTLSDGYTF.

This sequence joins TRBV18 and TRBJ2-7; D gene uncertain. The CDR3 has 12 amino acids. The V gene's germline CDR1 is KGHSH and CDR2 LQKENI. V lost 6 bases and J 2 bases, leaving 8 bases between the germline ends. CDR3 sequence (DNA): TGTGCCAGCTCTTTTTCCCCCTACGAGCAGTACTTC. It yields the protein CASSFSPYEQYF.

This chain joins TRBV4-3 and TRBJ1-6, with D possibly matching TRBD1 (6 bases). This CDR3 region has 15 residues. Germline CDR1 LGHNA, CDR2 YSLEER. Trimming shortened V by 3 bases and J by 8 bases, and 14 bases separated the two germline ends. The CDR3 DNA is TGCGCCAGCAGCCAGTTGGGGGGCCTGGATTCACCCCTCCACTTT. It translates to CASSQLGGLDSPLHF.

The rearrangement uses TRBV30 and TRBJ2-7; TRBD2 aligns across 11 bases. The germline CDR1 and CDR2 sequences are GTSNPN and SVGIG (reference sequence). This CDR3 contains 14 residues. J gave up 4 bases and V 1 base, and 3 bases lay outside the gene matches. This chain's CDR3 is CAWSDLAGGYEQYF. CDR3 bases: TGTGCCTGGAGTGACCTAGCGGGGGGTTACGAGCAGTACTTC.

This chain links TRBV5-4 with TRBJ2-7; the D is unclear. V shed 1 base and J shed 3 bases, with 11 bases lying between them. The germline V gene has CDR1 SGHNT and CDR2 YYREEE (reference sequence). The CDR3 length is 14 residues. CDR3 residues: CASSLNQGNYEQYF. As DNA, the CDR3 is TGTGCCAGCAGCTTGAATCAAGGGAACTACGAGCAGTACTTC.

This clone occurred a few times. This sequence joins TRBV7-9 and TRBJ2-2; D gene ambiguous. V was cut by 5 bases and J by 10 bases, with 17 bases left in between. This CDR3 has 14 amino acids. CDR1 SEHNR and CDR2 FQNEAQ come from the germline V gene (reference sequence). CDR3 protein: CASSPATPPEELFF. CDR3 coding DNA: TGTGCCAGCAGCCCTGCGACGCCGCCCGAGGAGCTGTTTTTT.

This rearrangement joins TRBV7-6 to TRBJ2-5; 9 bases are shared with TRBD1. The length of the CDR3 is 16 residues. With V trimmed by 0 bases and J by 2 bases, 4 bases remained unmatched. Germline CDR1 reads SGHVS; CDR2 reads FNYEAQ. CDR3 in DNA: TGTGCCAGCAGCTTAGCGCCGGGACAGGGTCAAGAGACCCAGTACTTC. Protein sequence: CASSLAPGQGQETQYF.

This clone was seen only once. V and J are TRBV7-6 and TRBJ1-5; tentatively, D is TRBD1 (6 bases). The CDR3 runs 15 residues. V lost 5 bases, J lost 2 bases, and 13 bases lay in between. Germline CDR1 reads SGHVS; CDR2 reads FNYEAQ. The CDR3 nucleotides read TGTGCCAGCAGCGTCCTTAAGGGGGGCAATCAGCCCCAGCATTTT. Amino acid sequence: CASSVLKGGNQPQHF.

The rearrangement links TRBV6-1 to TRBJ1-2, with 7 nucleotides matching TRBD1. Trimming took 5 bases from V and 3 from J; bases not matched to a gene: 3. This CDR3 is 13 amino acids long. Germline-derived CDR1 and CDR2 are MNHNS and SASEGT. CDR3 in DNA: TGTGCCAGCAGTCACAGGGGTGACTATGGCTACACCTTC. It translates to CASSHRGDYGYTF.

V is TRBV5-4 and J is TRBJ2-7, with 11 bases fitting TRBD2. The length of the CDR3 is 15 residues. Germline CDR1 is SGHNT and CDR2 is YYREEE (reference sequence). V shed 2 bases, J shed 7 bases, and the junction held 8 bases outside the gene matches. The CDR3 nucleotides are TGTGCCAGCAGCTTCGGGACTAGCGGTCCCCTGGAGCAGTACTTC. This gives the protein CASSFGTSGPLEQYF.

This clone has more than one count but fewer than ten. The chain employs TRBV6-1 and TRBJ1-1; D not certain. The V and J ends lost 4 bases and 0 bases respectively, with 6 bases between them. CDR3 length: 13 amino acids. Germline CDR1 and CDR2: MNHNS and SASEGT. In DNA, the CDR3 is TGTGCCAGCAGTGGTTTCTTGAACACTGAAGCTTTCTTT. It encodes CASSGFLNTEAFF.

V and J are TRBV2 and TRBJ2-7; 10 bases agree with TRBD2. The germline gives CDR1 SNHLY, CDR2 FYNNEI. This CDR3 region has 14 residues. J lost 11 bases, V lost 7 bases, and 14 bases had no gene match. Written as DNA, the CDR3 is TGTGCCAGCAATCTTGGACTAGCGGCTTTTGAGAAGTACTTC. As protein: CASNLGLAAFEKYF.

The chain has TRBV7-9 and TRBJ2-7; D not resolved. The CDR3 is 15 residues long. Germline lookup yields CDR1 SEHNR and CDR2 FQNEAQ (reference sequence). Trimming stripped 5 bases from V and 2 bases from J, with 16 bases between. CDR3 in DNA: TGTGCCAGCAGCCAAGTGCCAGCCCACCCCTACGAGCAGTACTTC. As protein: CASSQVPAHPYEQYF.

The CDR3 sequence is CASSYSGGSGYTF. The CDR3 DNA reads as TGTGCCAGCAGTTACTCTGGGGGTAGTGGCTACACCTTC. The chain employs TRBV6-5 and TRBJ1-2; D is possibly TRBD1 (5 bases). From germline, CDR1 is MNHEY and CDR2 SVGAGI. Trimming stripped 0 bases from V and 7 bases from J, with 9 bases between. The CDR3 consists of 13 residues.

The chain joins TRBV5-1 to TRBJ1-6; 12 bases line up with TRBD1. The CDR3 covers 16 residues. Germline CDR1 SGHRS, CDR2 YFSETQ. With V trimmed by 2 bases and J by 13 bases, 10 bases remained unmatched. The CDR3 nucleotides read TGCGCCAGCAGCTTTGAGGGGGGACAGGGGGCCTTTCCCCTCCACTTT. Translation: CASSFEGGQGAFPLHF.

The CDR3 DNA follows: TGTGCCAGCAGCCACTTGCGGAAAAGGGCCTACGAGCAGTACTTC. It yields the protein CASSHLRKRAYEQYF. The chain joins TRBV11-2 to TRBJ2-7; D is unresolved. The CDR3 length is 15 residues. V was trimmed by 5 bases and J by 2 bases, leaving 16 bases between them. Germline V gene lookup returns CDR1 SGHAT and CDR2 FQNNGV. The full variable domain, completed using reference TRBV11-2 and TRBJ2-7, is EAGVAQSPRYKIIEKRQSVAFWCNPISGHATLYWYQQILGQGPKLLIQFQNNGVVDDSQLPKDRFSAERLKGVDSTLKIQPAKLEDSAVYLCASSHLRKRAYEQYFGPGTRLTVT.

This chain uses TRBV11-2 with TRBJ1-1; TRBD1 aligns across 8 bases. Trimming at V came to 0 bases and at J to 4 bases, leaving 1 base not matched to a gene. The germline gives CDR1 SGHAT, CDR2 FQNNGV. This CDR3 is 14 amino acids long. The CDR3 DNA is TGTGCCAGCAGCTTAGAGGACAGGGCCACTGAAGCTTTCTTT. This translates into CASSLEDRATEAFF. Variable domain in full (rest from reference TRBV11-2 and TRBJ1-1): EAGVAQSPRYKIIEKRQSVAFWCNPISGHATLYWYQQILGQGPKLLIQFQNNGVVDDSQLPKDRFSAERLKGVDSTLKIQPAKLEDSAVYLCASSLEDRATEAFFGQGTRLTVV.

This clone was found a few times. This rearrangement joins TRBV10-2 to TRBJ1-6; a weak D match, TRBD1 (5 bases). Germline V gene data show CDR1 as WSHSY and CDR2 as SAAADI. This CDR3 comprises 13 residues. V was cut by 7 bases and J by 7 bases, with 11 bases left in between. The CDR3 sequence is CASNAWGNSPLHF. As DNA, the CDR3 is TGCGCCAGCAATGCGTGGGGCAATTCACCCCTCCACTTT.

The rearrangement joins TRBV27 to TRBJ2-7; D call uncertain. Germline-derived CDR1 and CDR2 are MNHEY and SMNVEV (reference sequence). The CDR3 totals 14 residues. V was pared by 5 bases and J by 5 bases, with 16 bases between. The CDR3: CASSNRVPPHEQYF. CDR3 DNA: TGTGCCAGCAGTAACCGGGTACCGCCCCACGAGCAGTACTTC.